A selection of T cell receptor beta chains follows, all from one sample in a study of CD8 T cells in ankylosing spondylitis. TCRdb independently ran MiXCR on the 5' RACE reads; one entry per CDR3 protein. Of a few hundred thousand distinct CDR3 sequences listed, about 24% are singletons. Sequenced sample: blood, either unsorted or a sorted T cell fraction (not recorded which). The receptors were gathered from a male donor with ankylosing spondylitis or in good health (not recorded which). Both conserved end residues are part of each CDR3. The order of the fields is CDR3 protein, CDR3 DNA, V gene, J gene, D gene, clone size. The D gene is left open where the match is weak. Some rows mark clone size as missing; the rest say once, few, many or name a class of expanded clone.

CDR3aa: CASSERIAGRDTQYF
CDR3nt: TGCGCCAGCAGTGAAAGGATAGCGGGGAGAGATACGCAGTATTTT
v_gene: TRBV10-1
j_gene: TRBJ2-3
d_gene: TRBD2
abundance: once

CDR3aa: CASTLDGLGTEAFF
CDR3nt: TGTGCCAGCACCCTGGACGGGTTGGGCACTGAAGCTTTCTTT
v_gene: TRBV12-3/TRBV12-4
j_gene: TRBJ1-1
d_gene: NA
abundance: NA

CDR3aa: CASKGQGPDTQYF
CDR3nt: TGTGCCAGCAAGGGACAGGGCCCAGATACGCAGTATTTT
v_gene: TRBV2
j_gene: TRBJ2-3
d_gene: TRBD1
abundance: many

CDR3aa: CSGGKKHRVYYGYTF
CDR3nt: TGCAGCGGGGGGAAAAAACACAGGGTTTACTATGGCTACACCTTC
v_gene: TRBV29-1
j_gene: TRBJ1-2
d_gene: NA
abundance: few

CDR3aa: CASSEAGRPNNQPQHF
CDR3nt: TGTGCCAGCAGTGAAGCCGGTCGACCCAATAATCAGCCCCAGCATTTT
v_gene: TRBV2
j_gene: TRBJ1-5
d_gene: NA
abundance: many

CDR3aa: CASSVRDASYEQYF
CDR3nt: TGCGCCAGCAGCGTCCGGGACGCCTCCTACGAGCAGTACTTC
v_gene: TRBV5-1
j_gene: TRBJ2-7
d_gene: NA
abundance: NA

CDR3aa: CSARPRPGGTVHF
CDR3nt: TGCAGTGCTAGACCCCGCCCGGGAGGGACCGTCCACTTT
v_gene: TRBV20-1
j_gene: TRBJ1-6
d_gene: NA
abundance: many

CDR3aa: CASNDRGYYGYTF
CDR3nt: TGTGCCAGCAACGACAGGGGCTACTATGGCTACACCTTC
v_gene: TRBV3-1
j_gene: TRBJ1-2
d_gene: TRBD1
abundance: NA

CDR3aa: CAMSPGGQNQPQHF
CDR3nt: TGTGCCATGAGCCCCGGCGGGCAAAATCAGCCCCAGCATTTT
v_gene: TRBV7-9
j_gene: TRBJ1-5
d_gene: NA
abundance: many

CDR3aa: CAISVAVRTDTQYF
CDR3nt: TGTGCCATCAGTGTAGCGGTGCGCACAGATACGCAGTATTTT
v_gene: TRBV10-3
j_gene: TRBJ2-3
d_gene: NA
abundance: NA

CDR3aa: CATQGAGANVLTF
CDR3nt: TGTGCCACACAGGGTGCTGGGGCCAACGTCCTGACTTTC
v_gene: TRBV10-3
j_gene: TRBJ2-6
d_gene: NA
abundance: few

CDR3aa: CASSPEPAGITYEQYF
CDR3nt: TGTGCCAGCAGTCCCGAACCAGCGGGGATCACTTACGAGCAGTACTTC
v_gene: TRBV6-1
j_gene: TRBJ2-7
d_gene: TRBD2
abundance: NA

CDR3aa: CASSFRSSSYNEQFF
CDR3nt: TGCGCCAGCAGCTTCCGTTCTAGCTCCTACAATGAGCAGTTCTTC
v_gene: TRBV5-1
j_gene: TRBJ2-1
d_gene: NA
abundance: many

CDR3aa: CAIRGDGSAQYF
CDR3nt: TGTGCCATCAGGGGGGACGGAAGTGCCCAGTACTTC
v_gene: TRBV10-3
j_gene: TRBJ2-5
d_gene: NA
abundance: NA

CDR3aa: CASSNDRGNTEAFF
CDR3nt: TGTGCCAGCAGCAACGACAGGGGGAACACTGAAGCTTTCTTT
v_gene: TRBV6-1
j_gene: TRBJ1-1
d_gene: TRBD1
abundance: NA

CDR3aa: CAISTTLGQGKDEQYF
CDR3nt: TGTGCCATCAGTACAACTCTGGGACAGGGCAAGGACGAGCAGTACTTC
v_gene: TRBV10-3
j_gene: TRBJ2-7
d_gene: TRBD1
abundance: few

CDR3aa: CASADSVANEKLFF
CDR3nt: TGTGCCAGTGCGGACTCCGTGGCTAATGAAAAACTGTTTTTT
v_gene: TRBV10-3
j_gene: TRBJ1-4
d_gene: NA
abundance: NA

CDR3aa: CSASAGSLGYTF
CDR3nt: TGCAGTGCTAGCGCCGGATCCCTGGGCTACACCTTC
v_gene: TRBV20-1
j_gene: TRBJ1-2
d_gene: NA
abundance: few

CDR3aa: CATSNARSYTDTQYF
CDR3nt: TGTGCCACCAGCAATGCTCGCTCCTACACAGATACGCAGTATTTT
v_gene: TRBV15
j_gene: TRBJ2-3
d_gene: NA
abundance: many

CDR3aa: CATSKWGRPRF
CDR3nt: TGTGCCACCAGTAAGTGGGGACGCCCCAGATTC
v_gene: TRBV24-1
j_gene: TRBJ2-4
d_gene: NA
abundance: NA

CDR3aa: CSVGTQKETQYF
CDR3nt: TGCAGCGTCGGGACTCAAAAAGAGACCCAGTACTTC
v_gene: TRBV29-1
j_gene: TRBJ2-5
d_gene: NA
abundance: many

CDR3aa: CSARPEGGESPLHF
CDR3nt: TGCAGTGCTAGACCCGAGGGAGGGGAATCACCCCTCCACTTT
v_gene: TRBV20-1
j_gene: TRBJ1-6
d_gene: NA
abundance: few

CDR3aa: CSARPTSGHQETQYF
CDR3nt: TGCAGTGCCCGACCGACTAGCGGACACCAAGAGACCCAGTACTTC
v_gene: TRBV20-1
j_gene: TRBJ2-5
d_gene: TRBD2
abundance: NA

CDR3aa: CASRRQGSPLHF
CDR3nt: TGTGCCAGCAGACGACAGGGTTCACCCCTCCACTTT
v_gene: TRBV6-5
j_gene: TRBJ1-6
d_gene: TRBD1
abundance: many

CDR3aa: CASSLRIDRATNYGYTF
CDR3nt: TGTGCCAGCAGCTTACGCATCGACAGGGCAACTAACTATGGCTACACCTTC
v_gene: TRBV7-2
j_gene: TRBJ1-2
d_gene: TRBD1
abundance: NA

CDR3aa: CSARGGGGGVPSYNEQFF
CDR3nt: TGCAGTGCTAGAGGCGGCGGGGGTGGAGTCCCCTCCTACAATGAGCAGTTCTTC
v_gene: TRBV20-1
j_gene: TRBJ2-1
d_gene: TRBD2
abundance: few

CDR3aa: CASSSTGEETQYF
CDR3nt: TGTGCCAGCAGTTCAACAGGGGAAGAGACCCAGTACTTC
v_gene: TRBV28
j_gene: TRBJ2-5
d_gene: TRBD1
abundance: NA